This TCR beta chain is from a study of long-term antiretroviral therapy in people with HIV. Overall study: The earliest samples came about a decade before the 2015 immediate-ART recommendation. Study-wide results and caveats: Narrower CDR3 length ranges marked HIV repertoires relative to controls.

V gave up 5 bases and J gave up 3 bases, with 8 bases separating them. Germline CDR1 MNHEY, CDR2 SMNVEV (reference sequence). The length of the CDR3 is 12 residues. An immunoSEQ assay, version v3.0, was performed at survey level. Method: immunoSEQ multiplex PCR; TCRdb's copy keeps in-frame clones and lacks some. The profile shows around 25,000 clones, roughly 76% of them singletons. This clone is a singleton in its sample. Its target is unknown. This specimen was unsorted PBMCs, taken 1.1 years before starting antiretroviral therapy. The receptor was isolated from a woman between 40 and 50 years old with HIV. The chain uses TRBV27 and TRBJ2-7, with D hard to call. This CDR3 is CASSSSSYEQYF. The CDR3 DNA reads TGTGCCAGCAGTAGTTCAAGCTACGAGCAGTACTTC.